This T cell receptor beta chain emerged from a study of blood T cell repertoires in COVID-19. At the level of the study: The study drew acute and convalescent COVID-19 samples from the United States, Italy and Spain. Sources were T cells, B-cell-depleted T cells, or PBMCs; the material itself was cDNA or gDNA.

Authors' processing steps: Nucleated cell counts were estimated from reference gene primer amplification. Using immunoSEQ multiplex PCR, the repertoire was profiled, and TCRdb retains in-frame clones only, with some absent. The D gene and trimming were derived from the DNA, and the V and J assignments and clone size from that table. The profile shows under 150,000 clones, roughly 84% of them singletons. The V gene's germline CDR1 is MNHEY and CDR2 SVGAGI. V lost 7 bases, J lost 5 bases, and 15 bases lay in between. The CDR3 covers 13 residues. In its sample, this clone was seen a few times. The origin of this receptor is a man aged 60 to 75 with acute or convalescent COVID-19. The sequenced material came from peripheral blood. The chain joins TRBV6-5 to TRBJ2-7; D ambiguous. The CDR3 spells CASTDDPRDEQYF. CDR3 bases: TGTGCCAGCACCGATGACCCCCGGGACGAGCAGTACTTC.